This T cell receptor beta chain was observed in a study of T cells after yellow fever vaccination. General study findings and limits: A weaker secondary response peaked on day 5, the primary on day 15. CD4 and CD8 compartments shared a small share of clonotypes.

This clonotype appeared many times. Its cognate antigen is unknown. From germline, CDR1 is SGHRS and CDR2 YFSETQ. This CDR3 is built from 11 residues. V was trimmed by 4 bases and J by 5 bases, leaving 4 bases between them. The study made its TCR cDNA through 5'RACE template switching. That step introduced a universal primer site along with UMIs. TCRdb reprocessed the 5' RACE reads with MiXCR, giving one entry per CDR3 protein. The table lists hundreds of thousands of distinct CDR3 sequences, less than 4.5% of them singletons. This sequence originates from a man aged 18 to 29 who received the YFV17D yellow fever vaccine. The sample was PBMCs, taken on the day of the yellow fever booster vaccination. The V call is TRBV5-1, the J call TRBJ2-1; D gene unclear. CDR3: CASSENNEQFF. The CDR3 DNA reads TGCGCCAGCAGCGAGAACAATGAGCAGTTCTTC.